This is a list of T cell receptor beta chains from one sample in a study of T cells in Graves' hyperthyroidism and ophthalmopathy. TCRdb re-derived calls from the multiplex PCR reads in MiXCR, one entry per CDR3 protein. The profile shows a few hundred thousand distinct CDR3 sequences, 15% to 20% of them singletons. Sequencing input: blood. Source of these receptors: an older woman with Graves' ophthalmopathy. The CDR3 runs from the conserved cysteine through the conserved F or W. The D gene is left open where the match is weak. Only part of the rows carry a size: once, few, many, or a class if the clone is expanded.

clone_size	j_call	v_call	d_call	cdr3_nt	cdr3_aa
many	TRBJ2-7	TRBV5-1	.	TGCGCCAGCAGCGAGGCTGGACAGCATTACGAGCAGTACTTC	CASSEAGQHYEQYF
few	TRBJ2-7	TRBV7-9	.	TGTGCCAGCAGCTTGGGGACCTTCTACGAGCAGTACTTC	CASSLGTFYEQYF
many	TRBJ2-7	TRBV11-2	.	TGTGCCAGCAGCTTAGCGGGGGCGTCTATGTACTTC	CASSLAGASMYF
many	TRBJ2-1	TRBV12-3/TRBV12-4	TRBD2	TGTGCCAGCAGTTTGAGGTCCGCGGATAGCGGGAAACTCGTCTACAATGAGCAGTTCTTC	CASSLRSADSGKLVYNEQFF
.	TRBJ2-1	TRBV5-1	TRBD2	TGCGCCAGCAGCGGGGGGGCCTACAATGAGCAGTTCTTC	CASSGGAYNEQFF
.	TRBJ2-2	TRBV4-3	.	TGCGCCAGCAGCCACCAGCGGGCTCCTACCGGGGAGCTGTTTTTT	CASSHQRAPTGELFF
many	TRBJ2-7	TRBV7-9	TRBD1	TGTGCCAGCAGCTCGACAGGGGCAATCAACGAGCAGTACTTC	CASSSTGAINEQYF
many	TRBJ1-6	TRBV2	.	TGTGCCAGCAGCCTCCAAGAAAATAATTCACCCCTCCACTTT	CASSLQENNSPLHF
.	TRBJ1-2	TRBV25-1	.	TGTACCAGCAGTTTTACAGGAGCGAATGGCTACACCTTC	CTSSFTGANGYTF
few	TRBJ2-7	TRBV5-4	.	TGTGCCAGCAGCTTACAGGGATGGAGATACGAGCAGTACTTC	CASSLQGWRYEQYF
once	TRBJ2-7	TRBV6-1	.	TGTGCCAGCACCCCGACAGGTTTGGGCGAGCAGTACTTC	CASTPTGLGEQYF
many	TRBJ2-3	TRBV5-1	.	TGCGCCAGCAGCTCGCCCGGGGGGCTGTACACAGATACGCAGTATTTT	CASSSPGGLYTDTQYF
many	TRBJ2-7	TRBV2	.	TGTGCCAGCAGGCCAGGGTTCTCTTACGAGCAGTACTTC	CASRPGFSYEQYF
.	TRBJ2-5	TRBV7-2	.	TGTGCCAGCAGCTTAACAGGGAACCGGGAGACCCAGTACTTC	CASSLTGNRETQYF
.	TRBJ1-5	TRBV19	.	TGTGCCAGTAGTATTGTGGGGAGTGATCAGCCCCAGCATTTT	CASSIVGSDQPQHF
many	TRBJ2-1	TRBV11-1	.	TGTGCCAGCAGCTTGAGCTCCTACAATGAGCAGTTCTTC	CASSLSSYNEQFF
.	TRBJ2-3	TRBV7-3	.	TGTGCCAGCAGCCAACTCGGGAGTTCAGATACGCAGTATTTT	CASSQLGSSDTQYF
many	TRBJ1-1	TRBV29-1	TRBD1	TGCAGCGTTGAAAGGACAGGGAGAGCTTTCTTT	CSVERTGRAFF
few	TRBJ2-3	TRBV19	.	TGTGCCAGTAGTATTCAGGCTGGGGGCACAGATACGCAGTATTTT	CASSIQAGGTDTQYF
many	TRBJ1-1	TRBV7-2	.	TGTGCCAGCAGCCGGTCAATGAACACTGAAGCTTTCTTT	CASSRSMNTEAFF
few	TRBJ1-2	TRBV12-3/TRBV12-4	.	TGTGCCAGCAGTTTTTCGTCGGGGTTTTGGTATGGCTACACCTTC	CASSFSSGFWYGYTF
many	TRBJ1-5	TRBV10-3	.	TGTGCCATCAGTGACAGGTATCAGCCCCAGCATTTT	CAISDRYQPQHF
many	TRBJ2-1	TRBV28	.	TGTGCCAGCAGCCCCCTTCGGGGGAATGAGCAGTTCTTC	CASSPLRGNEQFF
few	TRBJ2-7	TRBV7-2	TRBD1	TGTGCCAGCAGGTTAACGACAGGGGCCTACGAGCAGTACTTC	CASRLTTGAYEQYF
few	TRBJ2-7	TRBV28	.	TGTGCCAGCAGTTCTACCCGGGACACATCCAAGTGGCAGTACTTC	CASSSTRDTSKWQYF
.	TRBJ2-3	TRBV20-1	TRBD2	TGCAGTGCTAGGGGGACTAGCGGGAGGGCCGTCGCGCAGTATTTT	CSARGTSGRAVAQYF
.	TRBJ1-4	TRBV7-9	.	TGTGCCAGCAGCCGGGGTGAAAAACTGTTTTTT	CASSRGEKLFF
few	TRBJ2-3	TRBV4-3	TRBD2	TGCACCAGCAGCCAGGGGACTAGCGGGGGCACAGATACGCAGTATTTT	CTSSQGTSGGTDTQYF
few	TRBJ1-2	TRBV18	.	TGTGCCAGCTCACCACCGTACGACCAGATAACTTACTATGGCTACACCTTC	CASSPPYDQITYYGYTF
many	TRBJ2-1	TRBV6-1	.	TGTGCCAGCAGTGTGGCTAAGGGGGGGTACTCCTACAATGAGCAGTTCTTC	CASSVAKGGYSYNEQFF
few	TRBJ1-4	TRBV13	TRBD1	TGTGCCAGCAGCCGAGGGACAGCCTTGGGTGAAAAACTGTTTTTT	CASSRGTALGEKLFF
few	TRBJ2-3	TRBV5-5	.	TGTGCCAGCAGCACCGGAAGGGAGGATACGCAGTATTTT	CASSTGREDTQYF
.	TRBJ2-7	TRBV6-1	.	TGTGCCAGCAGCGACCCGAGCTCCTACGAGCAGTACTTC	CASSDPSSYEQYF
few	TRBJ1-1	TRBV7-9	.	TGTGCCAGCAGCTCACAGAGTGGCACTGAAGCTTTCTTT	CASSSQSGTEAFF
few	TRBJ1-6	TRBV5-6	.	TGTGCCAGCAGCTTGCGGCAGGGTACACCCCTCCACTTT	CASSLRQGTPLHF
.	TRBJ1-2	TRBV20-1	TRBD1	TGCAGTGCTAGACACGGACAGGGGGCGGGGGTAGGTTATGGCTACACCTTC	CSARHGQGAGVGYGYTF
.	TRBJ1-2	TRBV5-5	TRBD1	TGTGCCAGCAGCTTGGTGGCAGGGGGGAACTATGGCTACACCTTC	CASSLVAGGNYGYTF
.	TRBJ1-5	TRBV12-3/TRBV12-4	TRBD1	TGTGCCAGCAGATCACACGGGACAGGGGGCAATCAGCCCCAGCATTTT	CASRSHGTGGNQPQHF
many	TRBJ2-3	TRBV5-8	.	TGTGCCAGCAGCTTGTGGTCCAGCACAGATACGCAGTATTTT	CASSLWSSTDTQYF
many	TRBJ1-2	TRBV7-2	TRBD1	TGTGCCAGCAGCCCTGGACAGGGGGGGTACGTCTATGGCTACACCTTC	CASSPGQGGYVYGYTF
many	TRBJ2-1	TRBV29-1	TRBD2	TGCAGCGTTGCCAGGGCTAGCGGGAGCGGGGTGGATGAGCAGTTCTTC	CSVARASGSGVDEQFF
many	TRBJ2-7	TRBV7-8	TRBD1	TGTGCCAGCAGCTCGGGACAGGGTCTGTCCTACGAGCAGTACTTC	CASSSGQGLSYEQYF
many	TRBJ2-3	TRBV20-1	.	TGCAGTGCTAGAGGGGCGGGTTATTACACAGATACGCAGTATTTT	CSARGAGYYTDTQYF
.	TRBJ2-7	TRBV20-1	TRBD2	TGCAGTGCTAGCTCCGGACTAGCGGGCGAGCAGTACTTC	CSASSGLAGEQYF
.	TRBJ2-3	TRBV20-1	.	TGCAGTGCTAGAGCTGCTCCCGGCACAGATACGCAGTGTTTT	CSARAAPGTDTQCF
few	TRBJ2-3	TRBV7-6	TRBD1	TGTGCCAGCAGCTTAGCAGGACAGGAGTACACAGATACGCAGTATTTT	CASSLAGQEYTDTQYF
many	TRBJ1-5	TRBV6-1	.	TGTGCCAGCACCACGTGGGGGACTTATAGCAATCAGCCCCAGCATTTT	CASTTWGTYSNQPQHF
.	TRBJ2-7	TRBV20-1	TRBD1	TGCAGTGCTTCAAGGACAGGGGGTCGGTACGAGCAGTACTTC	CSASRTGGRYEQYF
.	TRBJ1-3	TRBV5-1	.	TGCGCCAGCAGCTTGAGGTTAACAAGCTCTGGAAACACCATATATTTT	CASSLRLTSSGNTIYF
.	TRBJ1-4	TRBV4-3	.	TGCGCCAGCAGCCAACAATCCGGGCTTAATGAAAAACTGTTTTTT	CASSQQSGLNEKLFF
few	TRBJ2-3	TRBV6-5	TRBD2	TGTGCCAGCAGTTACTCCCCTGGGTTAGCGGGGGGGACAGATACGCAGTATTTT	CASSYSPGLAGGTDTQYF
many	TRBJ2-3	TRBV5-1	.	TGCGCCAGCAGCCCCGGGACCTCAGCTGGAGATACGCAGTATTTT	CASSPGTSAGDTQYF